The 17 T cell receptor beta chains below come from one sample, sequenced in a study of Graves' ophthalmopathy and Graves' hyperthyroidism. RNA transcripts were the source from which TCR beta CDR3 regions were amplified. The first-round RT-PCR employed HTBI primers together with the Qiagen OneStep RT-PCR kit. A multiplex PCR was then performed as the second round. TCRdb independently ran MiXCR on the multiplex PCR reads; one entry per CDR3 protein. In the table there are almost 750,000 distinct CDR3 sequences, roughly two fifths of which are singletons. Sequenced material: peripheral blood. Every receptor here comes from an adult man with Graves' ophthalmopathy.

This clonotype came up many times. The chain employs TRBV10-3 and TRBJ1-4, with D perhaps TRBD1 (6 bases). Per the germline V gene, CDR1 is ENHRY and CDR2 is SYGVKD. This CDR3 has 13 residues. The V and J ends lost 6 bases and 5 bases respectively, with 10 bases between them. As DNA, the CDR3 is TGTGCCATCAGCCGACAGGAGAATGAAAAACTGTTTTTT. Protein sequence: CAISRQENEKLFF.

In its sample, this clonotype was seen many times. The gene calls are TRBV19 and TRBJ1-5; D is uncertain. V lost 3 bases and J lost 2, with 8 bases in between. The CDR3 totals 14 residues. Germline V lookup: CDR1 LNHDA, CDR2 SQIVND (reference sequence). The chain's CDR3 is CASSILDGNQPQHF. The CDR3 coding sequence is TGTGCCAGTAGTATTTTGGACGGCAATCAGCCCCAGCATTTT.

The chain combines TRBV7-9 with TRBJ1-2; 10 bases are shared with TRBD1. Germline lookup yields CDR1 SEHNR and CDR2 FQNEAQ (reference sequence). The CDR3 sequence is 15 residues long. The V gene end was trimmed by 2 bases and the J gene end by 6 bases; junction bases not matched to a gene: 6. The CDR3 DNA reads TGTGCCAGCAGCTTAATAGCCGGGACAGGGGATGGCTACACCTTC. Its translation: CASSLIAGTGDGYTF.

The J gene is TRBJ2-3, the V gene TRBV19, with 8 bases that match TRBD2. Per the germline V gene, CDR1 is LNHDA and CDR2 is SQIVND (reference sequence). With 7 bases clipped from V and 4 bases from J, the junction kept 4 bases outside the gene matches. The CDR3 totals 13 residues. CDR3 protein: CASTPGGPDTQYF. The CDR3, as DNA: TGTGCCAGTACGCCGGGGGGGCCAGATACGCAGTATTTT.

V usage is TRBV25-1 and J usage is TRBJ2-7, with TRBD1 identical over 7 bases. Unmatched junction bases numbered 8, after V lost 5 bases and J lost 1 base. The V gene's germline CDR1 is MGHDK and CDR2 SYGVNS. The CDR3 length is 15 residues. In nucleotides, the CDR3 is TGTGCCAGCAGTCCGGTGGACAGGACTTCCTACGAGCAGTACTTC. Protein sequence: CASSPVDRTSYEQYF.

V and J are TRBV20-1 and TRBJ2-3; D possibly corresponds to TRBD2 (5 bases). The germline V and J ends were trimmed by 1 base and 4 bases, with 12 bases remaining between them. This CDR3 is built from 14 residues. CDR1 and CDR2 from the germline V gene are DFQATT and SNEGSKA (reference sequence). This CDR3 reads CSARVSLAADTQYF. The CDR3, as DNA: TGCAGTGCTAGAGTGAGTCTAGCCGCAGATACGCAGTATTTT.

Regarding this clonotype: At one boundary the junction diverges from the germline segment, which might be a read error. The J gene is TRBJ2-5, the V gene TRBV10-3; 8 bases are shared with TRBD1. This CDR3 has 16 residues. Germline V CDR1 and CDR2: ENHRY, SYGVKD. As DNA, the CDR3 is TGTGCCAGCAGTATCCGGACAGGGTTTGGTAGGGAGACCCAGTACTTC. It encodes CASSIRTGFGRETQYF.

In its sample, this clonotype was seen many times. J is TRBJ1-2 and V is TRBV12-3 or TRBV12-4; maybe TRBD1 (6 bases). V was cut by 6 bases and J by 0 bases, with 14 bases left in between. This CDR3 spans 15 amino acids. This chain's CDR3 is CASSQDWTANYGYTF. CDR3 coding DNA: TGTGCCAGCAGCCAGGACTGGACAGCTAACTATGGCTACACCTTC.

This clonotype was picked up one time. The rearrangement links TRBV5-1 to TRBJ2-5; 7 nucleotides align to TRBD1. The closer fit of TRBJ2-1 to the DNA end suggests the J call may be wrong. The CDR3 is 16 residues long. Germline V gives CDR1 SGHRS, CDR2 YFSETQ. The CDR3: CASSLSKQGFTYEQFF. CDR3 nucleotides: TGCGCCAGCAGCTTGTCAAAACAGGGGTTTACCTACGAGCAGTTCTTC.

This clonotype came up once. This clone may be a read error of a much larger clone one base away. The rearrangement joins TRBV24-1 to TRBJ2-5, with 7 bases matching TRBD1. The germline gives CDR1 KGHDR, CDR2 SFDVKD. The CDR3 consists of 15 residues. The DNA for the CDR3 is TGTGCCACCAGTCCCCGACAGGGACCGACTGAGACCCAGTGCTTC. Protein: CATSPRQGPTETQCF.

Only a few counts were recorded for this clonotype. The J gene is TRBJ2-2, the V gene TRBV2, with TRBD1 matching 10 bases. V gave up 6 bases and J gave up 3 bases; unmatched junction bases: 13. Germline CDR1 SNHLY, CDR2 FYNNEI. The CDR3 totals 18 residues. The CDR3 spells CASSHTGDRGRDTGELFF. CDR3 in DNA: TGTGCCAGCAGCCACACCGGAGACAGGGGGCGCGACACCGGGGAGCTGTTTTTT.

This clonotype was detected many times. The rearrangement links TRBV13 to TRBJ1-2; D remains unclear. This CDR3 region has 13 residues. Trimming cost V 5 bases and J 4 bases, with 11 bases left between them. The V gene's germline CDR1 is PRHDT and CDR2 FYEKMQ (reference sequence). Here the CDR3 DNA reads TGTGCCAGCAGCCCGCAAACCCTCTATGGCTACACCTTC. It translates to CASSPQTLYGYTF.

CDR3 loop: CASSQDFFSEAFF. CDR3 in DNA: TGTGCCAGCAGCCAAGATTTTTTCAGTGAAGCTTTCTTT. This chain joins TRBV9 and TRBJ1-1; the D is unclear. Germline loops: CDR1 SGDLS, CDR2 YYNGEE. The CDR3 runs to 13 residues. Deletions cut 4 bases from V and 7 bases from J, with 14 bases between.

Of note for this clonotype: One junction end disagrees with the germline gene, perhaps due to a read error. This sequence joins TRBV24-1 and TRBJ1-5; unclear D gene. The CDR3 loop spans 13 amino acids. Germline CDR1 is KGHDR and CDR2 is SFDVKD. The CDR3 here is CATSDGSNQPQHF. The CDR3 bases are TGTGCCACCAGTGACGGTAGCAATCAGCCCCAGCATTTC.

This clonotype was seen a single time. The chain recombines TRBV9 with TRBJ2-7; D remains ambiguous. With the DNA end fitting TRBJ2-1 better, the J assignment may be wrong. The CDR3 consists of 13 residues. The germline CDR1 and CDR2 sequences are SGDLS and YYNGEE. DNA of the CDR3: TGTGCCAGCAGCGTATGGGCTGAGGATGAGCAGTTCTTC. It translates to CASSVWAEDEQFF.

In this sample, this clonotype turned up many times. The chain employs TRBV10-3 and TRBJ2-7, with a possible D match to TRBD2 (6 bases). Between the trimmed V and J ends, which lost 5 bases and 0 bases, there was a span of 11 bases. Germline V gene sequence: CDR1 ENHRY, CDR2 SYGVKD. The CDR3 sequence is 14 residues long. The CDR3 nucleotides read TGTGCCATCAGTCGGGACTCCGGCTCCTACGAGCAGTACTTC. Protein sequence: CAISRDSGSYEQYF.

The sample holds a few counts of this clonotype. The V call is TRBV15, the J call TRBJ2-7; no firm D call. The CDR3 runs 12 residues. Trimming stripped 10 bases from V and 5 bases from J, with 15 bases between. Looked up from germline, CDR1 is LNHNV and CDR2 is YYDKDF (reference sequence). This CDR3 reads CASRSRLDEQYF. In DNA, the CDR3 is TGTGCCAGCAGATCAAGATTGGACGAGCAGTACTTC.